This passage covers 30 T cell receptor beta chains from one sample sequenced in a study of T cells in Graves' hyperthyroidism and ophthalmopathy. RNA transcripts were the template for amplifying TCR beta CDR3 regions. Researchers ran a first-round RT-PCR on the TCR CDR3 using the HTBI primer set. TCRdb redid the calling of the multiplex PCR reads with MiXCR, one entry per CDR3 protein. The sample lists approximately 640,000 distinct CDR3 sequences; about 45% were seen once. The specimen was peripheral blood or thyroid tissue (not recorded which). These receptors came from an adult man with Graves' disease, either hyperthyroidism or ophthalmopathy (not recorded which).

To note about this clonotype: A clone one base away is much larger, so this may be a read error. The V gene is TRBV7-9, the J gene TRBJ2-7; 12 positions match TRBD2. The CDR3 runs 17 residues. CDR1 is SEHNR, CDR2 FQNEAQ, per germline (reference sequence). V lost 7 bases and J lost 6; bases outside the gene matches: 16. The CDR3, as DNA: TGTGCCAGCAACATACTAGCGGGAGGCCCTGTCCCCTGCGAGCAGTACTTC. Amino acids: CASNILAGGPVPCEQYF.

This clonotype was counted once. A read error may account for a junction end that differs from germline. The chain joins TRBV15 to TRBJ1-6; 8 nucleotides agree with TRBD1. Germline CDR1 and CDR2: LNHNV and YYDKDF (reference sequence). The CDR3 is made up of 14 amino acids. The CDR3 DNA follows: TGTGCCGCCAGCAGTGAGGACAGGGATTCACCCCTCCACTTT. Its translation: CAASSEDRDSPLHF. The complete variable domain, with remaining parts taken from reference TRBV15 and TRBJ1-6, reads DAMVIQNPRYQVTQFGKPVTLSCSQTLNHNVMYWYQQKSSQAPKLLFHYYDKDFNNEADTPDNFQSRRPNTSFCFLDIRSPGLGDTAMYLCAASSEDRDSPLHFGNGTRLTVT.

As for this clonotype: A single base separates this from a much larger clone, so it may be a read error. This chain links TRBV29-1 with TRBJ2-7; 7 positions match TRBD1. V was clipped by 5 bases and J by 0 bases; unmatched bases: 4. The CDR3 has 13 amino acids. The V gene's germline CDR1 is SQVTM and CDR2 ANQGSEA. In nucleotides, the CDR3 is TGCAGCGTTCACAGGGACAGCTCCTACGAGCAGTACTTC. Translation: CSVHRDSSYEQYF.

There are many counts of this clonotype. The gene calls are TRBV7-9 and TRBJ2-5; D call uncertain. CDR1 SEHNR and CDR2 FQNEAQ come from the germline V gene (reference sequence). V lost 5 bases to trimming and J lost 10 bases, with 17 bases between them. CDR3 length: 13 amino acids. CDR3 residues: CASSQEERVGQYF. CDR3 DNA: TGTGCCAGCAGCCAAGAGGAGAGAGTGGGCCAGTACTTC.

There are many counts of this clonotype. CDR3 loop: CASVSGGLAGETQYF. The CDR3 DNA sequence: TGTGCCAGCGTGTCGGGGGGACTAGCGGGAGAGACCCAGTACTTC. The chain links TRBV7-9 to TRBJ2-5; 12 nucleotides match TRBD2. The CDR3 has 15 residues. Trimming at V came to 8 bases and at J to 4 bases, leaving 8 bases not matched to a gene. Germline V gives CDR1 SEHNR, CDR2 FQNEAQ (reference sequence).

Ten or more counts support this clonotype. V is TRBV2 and J is TRBJ1-1, with D perhaps matching TRBD1 (5 bases). Germline V gene data show CDR1 as SNHLY and CDR2 as FYNNEI. Trimming removed 6 bases at V and 7 bases at J, with 12 bases between. CDR3 length: 12 residues. The CDR3 nucleotides read TGTGCCAGCAGCCAAGGGGCTGTTGAAGCTTTCTTT. Amino acids: CASSQGAVEAFF.

J is TRBJ2-7 and V is TRBV7-9; D is unclear. This CDR3 has 13 amino acids. Trimming cost V 6 bases and J 3 bases, with 12 bases left between them. Germline values: CDR1 SEHNR, CDR2 FQNEAQ (reference sequence). DNA for the CDR3: TGTGCCAGCAGTTTGTACCACAGCTACGAGCAGTACTTC. This translates into CASSLYHSYEQYF.

The chain combines TRBV29-1 with TRBJ2-2; 11 bases are shared with TRBD1. The CDR3 has 14 residues. V was pared by 6 bases and J by 7 bases, with 7 bases of the junction left unmatched. Germline assignment: CDR1 SQVTM and CDR2 ANQGSEA. The CDR3 is CSVGTGTGGGELFF. The CDR3 DNA reads as TGCAGCGTCGGAACCGGGACAGGGGGCGGGGAGCTGTTTTTT.

The chain carries TRBV6-1 and TRBJ2-5; 8 nucleotides align to TRBD2. The CDR3 has 14 residues. Germline loops: CDR1 MNHNS, CDR2 SASEGT. V lost 6 bases and J lost 3; bases outside the gene matches: 6. CDR3 sequence: CASRHSGNEETQYF. The CDR3 DNA follows: TGTGCCAGCAGACATAGCGGGAACGAAGAGACCCAGTACTTC.

This rearrangement joins TRBV7-8 to TRBJ1-4; weak D call: TRBD1 (5 bases). Germline loops: CDR1 SGHVS, CDR2 FQNEAQ. Trimming took 2 bases from V and 3 from J, leaving 16 bases between them. The CDR3 is made up of 17 amino acids. The CDR3 sequence is CASSLPGPPLPNEKLFF. The CDR3, as DNA: TGTGCCAGCAGCTTACCGGGACCGCCGTTACCTAATGAAAAACTGTTTTTT.

The chain uses TRBV29-1 and TRBJ2-2; perhaps TRBD1 as D (6 bases). V was trimmed by 5 bases and J by 7 bases, leaving 20 bases between them. The germline CDR1 and CDR2 sequences are SQVTM and ANQGSEA. The CDR3 has 15 amino acids. The CDR3 nucleotides read TGCAGCGTTCCTACCGGGACATCCCCTATCGGGGAGCTGTTTTTT. Translating gives CSVPTGTSPIGELFF.

This clonotype was seen just once. This sequence joins TRBV20-1 and TRBJ2-5, with a weak D call TRBD1 (5 bases). Trimming removed 6 bases at V and 5 bases at J, with 13 bases between. The CDR3 loop spans 12 amino acids. Germline-derived CDR1 and CDR2 are DFQATT and SNEGSKA (reference sequence). CDR3 nucleotides: TGCAGTGCCCAAGGGGTTTGGGAGACCCAGTACTTC. This sequence encodes CSAQGVWETQYF.

The J gene is TRBJ1-5, the V gene TRBV7-8, with D perhaps matching TRBD1 (6 bases). CDR3 size: 16 residues. CDR1 SGHVS and CDR2 FQNEAQ come from the germline V gene. The V gene lost 5 bases and the J gene lost 8 bases, with 22 bases spanning the gap. CDR3 in DNA: TGTGCCAGCAGCCTCCGACTAGCGGGGGCAGGGGAGCCCCAGCATTTT. It translates to CASSLRLAGAGEPQHF.

Only a few counts were recorded for this clonotype. This chain links TRBV29-1 with TRBJ1-1, with a tentative D call TRBD1 (5 bases). CDR3 length: 12 amino acids. V was trimmed by 8 bases and J by 4 bases, leaving 14 bases between them. The germline V gene encodes CDR1 SQVTM and CDR2 ANQGSEA. In DNA, the CDR3 is TGCAGCCTCTCCGACAGACGCACTGAAGCTTTCTTT. Translation gives CSLSDRRTEAFF.

This clonotype was detected many times. The chain carries TRBV7-9 and TRBJ1-3; D unresolved. Germline V gene data show CDR1 as SEHNR and CDR2 as FQNEAQ (reference sequence). V lost 2 bases, J lost 1 base, and 6 bases lay in between. The CDR3 extends over 14 amino acids. CDR3 sequence (DNA): TGTGCCAGCAGCTTATCGATTTCTGGAAACACCATATATTTT. Encoded protein: CASSLSISGNTIYF.

This chain connects TRBV29-1 to TRBJ1-2, with no clear D. V lost 8 bases and J lost 4, with 17 bases in between. CDR3 length equals 13 residues. Germline V CDR1 and CDR2: SQVTM, ANQGSEA. CDR3 in amino acids: CSSLRGWSYGYTF. The CDR3 DNA follows: TGCAGCAGTTTGCGAGGTTGGAGCTATGGCTACACCTTC.

This clonotype was seen a handful of times. The chain is built from TRBV7-9 and TRBJ1-5; D might be TRBD1 (6 bases). V lost 5 bases, J lost 4 bases, and 18 bases lay in between. The CDR3 is 16 amino acids. Germline CDR1 SEHNR, CDR2 FQNEAQ (reference sequence). This CDR3 reads CASSPDGGARNQPQHF. The CDR3 nucleotides are TGTGCCAGCAGCCCGGATGGGGGGGCGCGGAATCAGCCCCAGCATTTT.

The V call is TRBV20-1, the J call TRBJ2-7; D may be TRBD2 (6 bases). The CDR3 loop spans 11 amino acids. CDR1 and CDR2 from the germline V gene are DFQATT and SNEGSKA (reference sequence). CDR3 coding DNA: TGCAGCTTGGACTATTCCTACGAGCAGTACTTC. Its translation: CSLDYSYEQYF.

This chain connects TRBV7-9 to TRBJ2-7, with 8 bases matching TRBD1. The CDR3 extends over 13 amino acids. Germline V gene sequence: CDR1 SEHNR, CDR2 FQNEAQ (reference sequence). V was clipped by 6 bases and J by 10 bases; unmatched bases: 11. CDR3 sequence: CASSQTGENGQYF. CDR3 nucleotide sequence: TGTGCCAGCAGTCAGACAGGGGAGAACGGTCAGTACTTC. Complete variable domain (other parts from reference TRBV7-9 and TRBJ2-7): DTGVSQNPRHKITKRGQNVTFRCDPISEHNRLYWYRQTLGQGPEFLTYFQNEAQLEKSRLLSDRFSAERPKGSFSTLEIQRTEQGDSAMYLCASSQTGENGQYFGPGTRLTVT.

This clonotype was seen once. V usage is TRBV7-6 and J usage is TRBJ1-6; 9 positions match TRBD1. V lost 2 bases and J lost 10; bases outside the gene matches: 6. The CDR3 loop spans 15 amino acids. CDR1 and CDR2 (germline): SGHVS, FNYEAQ. CDR3 residues: CASSLIQGAGSPLHF. The CDR3 DNA reads TGTGCCAGCAGCTTAATACAGGGGGCGGGGTCACCCCTCCACTTT.

This clonotype was detected only once. This may arise from a read error, as a much more abundant clone is one base away. The V call is TRBV7-3, the J call TRBJ1-6; D is uncertain. There are 16 residues in the CDR3. V lost 0 bases, J lost 7 bases, and 13 bases lay in between. CDR1 is SGHTA, CDR2 FQGTGA, per germline. The CDR3 coding sequence is TGTGCCAGCAGCTTAACGGGCTCGGTGGTGAATTCACCCCTCCACTTT. This encodes CASSLTGSVVNSPLHF.

The chain joins TRBV10-3 to TRBJ1-2; a possible D gene is TRBD1 (6 bases). V was pared by 2 bases and J by 6 bases, with 13 bases between. The V gene's germline CDR1 is ENHRY and CDR2 SYGVKD. The CDR3 consists of 14 residues. The CDR3 nucleotides read TGTGCCATCAGTGAGGGCAGGGGTAGAGATGGCTACACCTTC. Translated: CAISEGRGRDGYTF.

The table lists this clonotype with a few counts. The genes are TRBV12-3 or TRBV12-4 and TRBJ2-7; TRBD1 might be the D (6 bases). The CDR3 spans 14 residues. Deletions cut 6 bases from V and 7 bases from J, with 19 bases between. The CDR3 loop is CASSPEGDQGEQYF. The CDR3 DNA is TGTGCCAGCAGCCCAGAGGGGGATCAGGGGGAGCAGTACTTC.

This clonotype showed up just a few times. This chain connects TRBV7-9 to TRBJ1-6, with D uncertain. The CDR3 runs to 16 residues. V lost 3 bases and J lost 3, with 12 bases in between. Germline-derived CDR1 and CDR2 are SEHNR and FQNEAQ (reference sequence). Here the CDR3 reads CASSFGPDLYNSPLHF. CDR3 DNA sequence: TGTGCCAGCAGCTTCGGTCCGGATCTCTATAATTCACCCCTCCACTTT.

This clonotype was seen once. J is TRBJ1-1 and V is TRBV7-8; D is perhaps TRBD1 (6 bases). The V gene lost 5 bases and the J gene lost 2 bases, with 15 bases spanning the gap. The CDR3 covers 15 residues. Germline V gene sequence: CDR1 SGHVS, CDR2 FQNEAQ. Here the CDR3 reads CASSPAAGVNTEAFF. DNA for the CDR3: TGTGCCAGCAGCCCGGCGGCAGGGGTTAACACTGAAGCTTTCTTT.

This clonotype was counted a few times. V usage is TRBV2 and J usage is TRBJ1-5; 9 bases line up with TRBD1. Germline trimming cut 6 bases from V and 2 bases from J; bases unmatched to any gene: 5. The length of the CDR3 is 15 residues. CDR1 and CDR2 from the germline V gene are SNHLY and FYNNEI. CDR3 sequence reads: CASSQGTGRNQPQHF. As DNA, the CDR3 is TGTGCCAGCAGCCAAGGGACAGGGCGCAATCAGCCCCAGCATTTT.

In its sample, this clonotype was seen a few times. The rearrangement uses TRBV5-1 and TRBJ1-5; D gene ambiguous. Germline loops: CDR1 SGHRS, CDR2 YFSETQ. The V gene lost 0 bases and the J gene lost 6 bases, with 10 bases spanning the gap. The CDR3 covers 14 residues. The CDR3 DNA follows: TGCGCCAGCAGCTTGGCGGGAAATGGTCAGCCCCAGCATTTT. Translating gives CASSLAGNGQPQHF.

The rearrangement uses TRBV6-5 and TRBJ2-3, with D perhaps being TRBD1 or TRBD2 (5 bases each). The CDR3 extends over 14 amino acids. Germline V gene lookup returns CDR1 MNHEY and CDR2 SVGAGI. Between the trimmed V and J ends, which lost 7 bases and 0 bases, there was a span of 11 bases. The CDR3 bases are TGTGCCAGCACCCGGGACGGGAGCACAGATACGCAGTATTTT. Translated: CASTRDGSTDTQYF.

Of note for this clonotype: The final CDR3 position lacks the conserved phenylalanine or tryptophan, pointing to a likely read error. The DNA is left out, because the CDR3 cannot be placed on it with certainty; the CDR3 is given as TCRdb lists it. This rearrangement joins TRBV7-9 to TRBJ2-7. The CDR3 region is 8 residues in length, termini included. From germline, CDR1 is SEHNR and CDR2 FQNEAQ (reference sequence). The CDR3 loop reads CASSQADN.

The V and J genes are TRBV7-2 and TRBJ1-2, with no clear D. The germline V and J ends were trimmed by 0 bases and 2 bases, with 13 bases remaining between them. Germline CDR1 SGHTA, CDR2 FQGNSA. The CDR3 runs to 16 residues. The CDR3 bases are TGTGCCAGCAGCTTAGCCGTAGTGGGTTTGAACTATGGCTACACCTTC. Encoded protein: CASSLAVVGLNYGYTF.